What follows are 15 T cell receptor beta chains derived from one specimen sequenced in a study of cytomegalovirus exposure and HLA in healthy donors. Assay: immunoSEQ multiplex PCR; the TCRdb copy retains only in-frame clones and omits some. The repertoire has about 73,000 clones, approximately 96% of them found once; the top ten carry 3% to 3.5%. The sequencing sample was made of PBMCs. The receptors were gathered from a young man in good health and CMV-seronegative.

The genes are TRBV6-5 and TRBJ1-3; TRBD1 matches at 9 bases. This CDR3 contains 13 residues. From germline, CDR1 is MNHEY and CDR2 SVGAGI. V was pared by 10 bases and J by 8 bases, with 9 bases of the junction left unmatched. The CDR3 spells CATKPGQGDTIYF. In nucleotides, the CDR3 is TGTGCCACCAAACCGGGACAGGGAGACACCATATATTTT.

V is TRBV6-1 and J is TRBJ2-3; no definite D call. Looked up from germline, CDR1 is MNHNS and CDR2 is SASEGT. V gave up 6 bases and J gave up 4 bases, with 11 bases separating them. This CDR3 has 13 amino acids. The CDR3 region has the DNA TGTGCCAGCAGCGTCGGGTCTTCAGATACGCAGTATTTT. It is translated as CASSVGSSDTQYF.

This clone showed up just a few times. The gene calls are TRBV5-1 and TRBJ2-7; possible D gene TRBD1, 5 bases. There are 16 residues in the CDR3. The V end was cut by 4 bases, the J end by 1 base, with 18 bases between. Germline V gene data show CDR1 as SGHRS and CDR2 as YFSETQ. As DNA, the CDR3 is TGCGCCAGCAGCCCCGAGACAGTGAGTTTGTCCTACGAGCAGTACTTC. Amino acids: CASSPETVSLSYEQYF.

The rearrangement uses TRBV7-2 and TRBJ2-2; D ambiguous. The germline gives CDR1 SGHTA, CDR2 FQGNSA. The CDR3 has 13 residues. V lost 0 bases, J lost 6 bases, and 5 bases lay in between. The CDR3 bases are TGTGCCAGCAGCTTAGCGTATTCCGGGGAGCTGTTTTTT. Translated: CASSLAYSGELFF. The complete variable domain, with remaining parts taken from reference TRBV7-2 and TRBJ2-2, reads GAGVSQSPSNKVTEKGKDVELRCDPISGHTALYWYRQSLGQGLEFLIYFQGNSAPDKSGLPSDRFSAERTGGSVSTLTIQRTQQEDSAVYLCASSLAYSGELFFGEGSRLTVL.

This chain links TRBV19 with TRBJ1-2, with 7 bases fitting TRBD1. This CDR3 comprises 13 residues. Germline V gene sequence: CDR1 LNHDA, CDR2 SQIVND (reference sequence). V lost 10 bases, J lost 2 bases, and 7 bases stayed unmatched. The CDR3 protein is CATFTGVNYGYTF. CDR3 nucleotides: TGTGCCACCTTTACAGGGGTAAACTATGGCTACACCTTC.

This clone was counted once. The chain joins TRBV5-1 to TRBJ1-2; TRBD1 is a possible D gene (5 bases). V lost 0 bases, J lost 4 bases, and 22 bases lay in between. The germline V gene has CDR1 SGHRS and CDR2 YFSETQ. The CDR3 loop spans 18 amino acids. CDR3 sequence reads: CASSLDDRVQGSSYGYTF. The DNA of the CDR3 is TGCGCCAGCAGCTTGGACGATAGGGTTCAGGGTTCCTCCTATGGCTACACCTTC.

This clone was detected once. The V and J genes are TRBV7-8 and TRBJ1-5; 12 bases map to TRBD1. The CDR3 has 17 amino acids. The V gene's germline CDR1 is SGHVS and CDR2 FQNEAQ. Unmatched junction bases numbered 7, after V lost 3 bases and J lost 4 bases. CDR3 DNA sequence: TGTGCCAGCAGCTTGGGGACAGGGGGCGCGGGAAATCAGCCCCAGCATTTT. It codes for CASSLGTGGAGNQPQHF.

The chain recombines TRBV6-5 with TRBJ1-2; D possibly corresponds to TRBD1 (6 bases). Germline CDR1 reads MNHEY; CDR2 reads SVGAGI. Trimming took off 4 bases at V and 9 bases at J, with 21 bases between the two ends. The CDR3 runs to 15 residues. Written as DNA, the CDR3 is TGTGCCAGCAGTTCTAAGACCGGGACACCTGAGAGCTACACCTTC. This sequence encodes CASSSKTGTPESYTF.

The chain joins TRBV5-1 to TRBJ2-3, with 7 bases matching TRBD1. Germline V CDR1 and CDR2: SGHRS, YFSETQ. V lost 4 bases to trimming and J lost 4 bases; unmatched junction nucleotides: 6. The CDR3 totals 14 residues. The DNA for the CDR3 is TGCGCCAGCAGCCCGGGGCAGGGGGCAGATACGCAGTATTTT. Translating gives CASSPGQGADTQYF.

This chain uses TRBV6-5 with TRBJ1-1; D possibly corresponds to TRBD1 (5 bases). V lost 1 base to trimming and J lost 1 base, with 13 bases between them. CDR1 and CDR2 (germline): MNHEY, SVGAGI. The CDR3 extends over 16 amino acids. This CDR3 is CASSYLFGGENTEAFF. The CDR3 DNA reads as TGTGCCAGCAGTTACTTATTCGGGGGAGAGAACACTGAAGCTTTCTTT.

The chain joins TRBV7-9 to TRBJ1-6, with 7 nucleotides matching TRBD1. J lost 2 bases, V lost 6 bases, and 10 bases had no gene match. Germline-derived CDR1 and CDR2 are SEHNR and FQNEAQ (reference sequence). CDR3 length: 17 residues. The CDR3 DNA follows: TGTGCCAGCAGAAACACCCGACAGGGAACCTATAATTCACCCCTCCACTTT. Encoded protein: CASRNTRQGTYNSPLHF. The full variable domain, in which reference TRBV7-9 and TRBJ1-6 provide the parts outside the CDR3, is DTGVSQNPRHKITKRGQNVTFRCDPISEHNRLYWYRQTLGQGPEFLTYFQNEAQLEKSRLLSDRFSAERPKGSFSTLEIQRTEQGDSAMYLCASRNTRQGTYNSPLHFGNGTRLTVT.

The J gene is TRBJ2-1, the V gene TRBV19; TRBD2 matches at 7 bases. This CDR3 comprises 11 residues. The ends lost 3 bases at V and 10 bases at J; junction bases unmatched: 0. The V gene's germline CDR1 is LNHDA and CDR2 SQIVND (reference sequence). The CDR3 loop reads CASSIGGEQFF. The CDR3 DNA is TGTGCCAGTAGTATCGGGGGGGAGCAGTTCTTC.

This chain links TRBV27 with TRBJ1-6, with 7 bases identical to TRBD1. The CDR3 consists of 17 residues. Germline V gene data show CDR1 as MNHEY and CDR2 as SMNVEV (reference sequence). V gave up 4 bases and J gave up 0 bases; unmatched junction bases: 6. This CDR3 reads CASSSLTGSSYNSPLHF. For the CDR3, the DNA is TGTGCCAGCAGTTCGTTGACAGGGAGCTCCTATAATTCACCCCTCCACTTT.

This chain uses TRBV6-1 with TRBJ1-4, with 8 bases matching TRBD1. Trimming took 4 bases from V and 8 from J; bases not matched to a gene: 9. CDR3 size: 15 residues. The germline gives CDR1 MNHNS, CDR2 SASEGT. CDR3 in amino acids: CASSAFPGQGEKLFF. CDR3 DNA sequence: TGTGCCAGCAGTGCTTTTCCCGGACAGGGAGAAAAACTGTTTTTT.

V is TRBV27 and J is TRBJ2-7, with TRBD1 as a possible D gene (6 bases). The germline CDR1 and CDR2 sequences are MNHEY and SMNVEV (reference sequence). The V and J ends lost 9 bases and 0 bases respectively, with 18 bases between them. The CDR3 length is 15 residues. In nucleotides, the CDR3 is TGTGCCAGGCACAGGGACGAGAGTACCTCCTACGAGCAGTACTTC. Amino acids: CARHRDESTSYEQYF.